This T cell receptor (beta chain) was documented in a study of human T cells and chemical hapten exposure (dated by TCRdb to 2020 to 2022). In the study overall: For sensitization, 2% DPC in acetone was applied to a roughly 2 cm by roughly 2 cm area of upper inner arm skin. Weekly therapeutic DPC doses were additionally applied to the scalp of patients throughout the roughly 23-week study period. Patch testing on the upper back used Finn chambers containing 0.01% DPC, with scoring done after 6 days according to International Contact Dermatitis Research Group standards. The mostly female patient cohort included alopecia areata with under or over 50% scalp involvement, alopecia totalis and alopecia universalis. Libraries were combined into a pool for sequencing, and differences in TCR yield between samples came mainly from small differences in library volumes within the pool. This study followed changes in the peripheral blood TCR repertoire in vivo during primary and secondary sensitization of alopecia patients to the hapten diphenylcyclopropenone (DPC). Patient blood was sampled pre-sensitization (week 0) and at 2, 6 and about 24 weeks after DPC sensitization. Some 29 alopecia patients gave blood for TCR sequencing at one to four time points (pre-sensitization, 2, 6 and 24 weeks). Overall study results and their limits: After repeated subsampling, the strength of the expansion versus patch-test correlation and the threshold at which it became significant changed. Because all patients had alopecia, a presumed autoimmune disease, the immune response of the patients might differ from that of healthy individuals. The number of TCRs above 1 in 1000 frequency did not change with DPC sensitization; there was no evidence of global repertoire structure alterations. Patch test score correlated positively with the number of PT1 expanded TCRs, reaching significance at thresholds 8, 16 and 32 but not at 4. Significantly more large CDR3 similarity clusters were formed by expanded TCRs than by pre-sensitization or healthy control sets, consistent with antigen-driven responses.

Libraries came from RACE. Sequencing was performed on a NextSeq 500. Library preparation attached unique molecular identifiers to individual cDNA molecules for quantitative, reproducible TCR counting. Both TCR alpha and TCR beta chains were sequenced from each blood RNA sample. In the authors' own workflow: The median number of TCRs per sample was 95,638, ranging from roughly 20,000 to 700,000. V, J and CDR3 annotation of the TCR reads was carried out using the Decombinator software suite. For the PS versus PT1 abundance plots, all samples were subsampled to the same number of TCRs (28,000). TCRs were defined as expanded if absent before sensitization and observed at least eight times at the 2-week time point. In-frame beta chains were kept once TCRdb had trimmed the public reads at Q25 with fastp and called clones with MiXCR. Every distinct CDR3 protein forms one entry, paired with its most common genes and DNA. TCRdb's processing, not the authors', yielded these V and J calls. Here the sample has more than 75,000 distinct CDR3 sequences; around 9.3% occur a single time. The ten largest account for 2% to 2.5% of the sample.

The junction shows trimming of 2 bases on V and 8 bases on J, and the gene matches do not reach 10 bases of it. The CDR1 and CDR2 encoded by the germline V gene are SGHRS and YFSETQ. There are 16 amino acids in the CDR3, from cysteine to phenylalanine inclusive. Only the CDR3 DNA is retained, 48 bases long and in frame from the first base. The time point label on this specimen signifies: patch test 2, 6 weeks after DPC sensitization. The treatment or condition label on this specimen signifies: therapeutic diphenylcyclopropenone sensitization with weekly scalp DPC. At every patch-test visit, the blood draw took place before the patch test was put on. Patients were eligible if aged 18 to 70, diagnosed with alopecia and judged suitable for DPC therapy, and pregnant patients were excluded. Total RNA was extracted from unfractionated whole blood that had been collected in Tempus Blood RNA tubes. This clonotype was observed at least ten times. Its cognate antigen has yet to be identified. Base qualities were left out, and no much larger clone turns up one base away.

The receptor comes from a woman aged 40 to 50 with alopecia areata. Some clones in this sample may be carry-over from other donors' samples. This specimen consisted of whole blood, obtained in connection with sensitization to the hapten diphenylcyclopropenone (DPC). Recombination joined TRBV5-1 with TRBJ1-2, with TRBD1 identical over 12 junction bases. The DNA reads as follows: TGCGCCAGCAGCTTCACCGGGACAGGGGGCAGAGAGGGCTACACCTTC. Its product reads: CASSFTGTGGREGYTF.